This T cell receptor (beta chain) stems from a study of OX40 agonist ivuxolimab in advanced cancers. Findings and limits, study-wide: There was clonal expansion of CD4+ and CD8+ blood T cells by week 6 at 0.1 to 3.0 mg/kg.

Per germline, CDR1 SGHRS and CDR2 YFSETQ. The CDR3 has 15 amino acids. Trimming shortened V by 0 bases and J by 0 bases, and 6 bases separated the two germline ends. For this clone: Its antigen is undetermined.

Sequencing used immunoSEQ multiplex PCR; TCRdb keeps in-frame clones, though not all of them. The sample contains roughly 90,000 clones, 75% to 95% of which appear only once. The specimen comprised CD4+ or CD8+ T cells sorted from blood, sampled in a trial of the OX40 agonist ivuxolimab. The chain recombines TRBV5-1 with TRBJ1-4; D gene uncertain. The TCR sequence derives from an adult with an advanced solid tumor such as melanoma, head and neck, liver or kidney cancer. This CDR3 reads CASSLADATNEKLFF. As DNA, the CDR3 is TGCGCCAGCAGCTTGGCGGATGCAACTAATGAAAAACTGTTTTTT.